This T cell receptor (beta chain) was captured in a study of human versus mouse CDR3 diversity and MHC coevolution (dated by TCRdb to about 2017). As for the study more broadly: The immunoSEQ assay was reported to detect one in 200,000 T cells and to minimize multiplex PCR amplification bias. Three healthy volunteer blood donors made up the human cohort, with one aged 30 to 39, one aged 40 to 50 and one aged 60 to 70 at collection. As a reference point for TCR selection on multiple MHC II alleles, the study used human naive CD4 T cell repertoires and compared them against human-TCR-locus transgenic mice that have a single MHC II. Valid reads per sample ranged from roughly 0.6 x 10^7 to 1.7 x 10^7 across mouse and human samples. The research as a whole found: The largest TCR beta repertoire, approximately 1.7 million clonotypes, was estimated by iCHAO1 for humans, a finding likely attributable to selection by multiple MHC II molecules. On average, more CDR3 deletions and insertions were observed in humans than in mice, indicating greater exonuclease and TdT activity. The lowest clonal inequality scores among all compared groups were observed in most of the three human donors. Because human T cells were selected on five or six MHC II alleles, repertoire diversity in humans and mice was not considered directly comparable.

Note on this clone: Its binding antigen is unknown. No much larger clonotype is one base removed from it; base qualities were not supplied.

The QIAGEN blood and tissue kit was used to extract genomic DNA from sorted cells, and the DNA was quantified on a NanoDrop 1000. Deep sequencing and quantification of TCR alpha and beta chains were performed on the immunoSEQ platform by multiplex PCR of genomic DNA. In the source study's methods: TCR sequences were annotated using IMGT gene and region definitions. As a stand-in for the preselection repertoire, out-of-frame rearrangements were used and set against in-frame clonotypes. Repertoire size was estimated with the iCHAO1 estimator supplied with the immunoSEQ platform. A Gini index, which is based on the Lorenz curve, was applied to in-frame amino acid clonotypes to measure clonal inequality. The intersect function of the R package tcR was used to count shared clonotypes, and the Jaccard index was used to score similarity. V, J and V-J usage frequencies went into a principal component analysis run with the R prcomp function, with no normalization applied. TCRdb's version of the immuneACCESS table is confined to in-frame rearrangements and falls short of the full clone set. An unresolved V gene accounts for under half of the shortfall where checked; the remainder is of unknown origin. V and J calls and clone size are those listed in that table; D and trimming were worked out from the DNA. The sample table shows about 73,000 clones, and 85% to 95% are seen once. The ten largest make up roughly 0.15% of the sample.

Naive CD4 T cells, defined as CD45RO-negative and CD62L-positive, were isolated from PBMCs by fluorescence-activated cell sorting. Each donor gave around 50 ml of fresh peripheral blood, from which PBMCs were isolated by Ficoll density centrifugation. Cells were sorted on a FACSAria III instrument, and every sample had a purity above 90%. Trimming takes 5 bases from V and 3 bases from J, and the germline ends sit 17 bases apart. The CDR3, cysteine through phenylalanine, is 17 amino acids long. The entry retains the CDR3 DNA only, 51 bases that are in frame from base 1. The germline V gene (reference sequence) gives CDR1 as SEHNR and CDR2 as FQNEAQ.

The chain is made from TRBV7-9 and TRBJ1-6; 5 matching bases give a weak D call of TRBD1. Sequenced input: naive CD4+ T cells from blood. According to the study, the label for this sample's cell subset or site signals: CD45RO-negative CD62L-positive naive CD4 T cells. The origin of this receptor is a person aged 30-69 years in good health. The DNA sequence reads TGTGCCAGCAGCGCCAGGGCGGATCCCTACTATAATTCACCCCTCCACTTT. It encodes CASSARADPYYNSPLHF.